This T cell receptor (beta chain) was recorded in a study of tumor-infiltrating lymphocytes in localized non-small cell lung cancer. Study-level information: Tumor tissue and non-adjacent uninvolved lung came from each patient. Study-wide findings and caveats: No T-cell fraction difference was seen between IM1 and IM2 tumors. Compared with uninvolved lung, tumors showed higher T cell infiltration by TCRbeta sequencing.

Trimming removed 2 bases at V and 7 bases at J, with 12 bases between. CDR3 size: 13 residues. Germline CDR1 SGHDT, CDR2 YYEEEE. This clone was recorded only once. Its antigen is not identified. TCRdb's table, derived via immunoSEQ multiplex PCR, lists solely in-frame clones and lacks some. The sample has some 11,000 clones, around 64% seen once. Source material: uninvolved lung tissue not adjacent to the tumor. The sequence was collected from a human donor with non-small cell lung cancer. The chain has TRBV5-6 and TRBJ1-1; no reliable D call. CDR3 nucleotides: TGTGCCAGCAGCTTTTATGACGGCAGTGAAGCTTTCTTT. Translation gives CASSFYDGSEAFF.